This TCR beta chain comes out of a study of blood T cell repertoires in COVID-19. Study in general: Sources were T cells, B-cell-depleted T cells, or PBMCs; the material itself was cDNA or gDNA.

Germline-derived CDR1 and CDR2 are SNHLY and FYNNEI. The CDR3 length is 11 residues. The method was immunoSEQ multiplex PCR; TCRdb's version includes in-frame clones alone and lacks a portion of them. The data show approximately 17,000 clones, roughly nine tenths seen once. Source material: peripheral blood. The source is a human donor in a cohort sampled during active COVID-19. The chain joins TRBV2 to TRBJ2-3; D not resolved. DNA for the CDR3: TGTGTAGAGGCGAGCACAGATACGCAGTATTTT. Translated, it gives CVEASTDTQYF. The whole variable domain, filled in from reference TRBV2 and TRBJ2-3, reads EPEVTQTPSHQVTQMGQEVILRCVPISNHLYFYWYRQILGQKVEFLVSFYNNEISEKSEIFDDQFSVERPDGSNFTLKIRSTKLEDSAMYFCVEASTDTQYFGPGTRLTVL.